This TCR beta chain was identified during a study of T cell changes during pregnancy in multiple sclerosis. The CDR3 runs 17 residues. Germline trimming cut 5 bases from V and 0 bases from J; bases unmatched to any gene: 10. Germline CDR1 and CDR2: LNHDA and SQIVND (reference sequence). Only in-frame clones appear in the TCRdb table, and some are missing; sequencing was by immunoSEQ multiplex PCR. Of approximately 34,000 clones listed, 90% are singletons. The V call is TRBV19, the J call TRBJ2-7, with 10 bases fitting TRBD2. Sequencing was performed on CD8+ T cells from peripheral blood mononuclear cells, taken after pregnancy. The sequence was obtained from a female donor with multiple sclerosis, enrolled in a pregnancy study. The CDR3 loop is CASSPDPGTSASYEQYF. The CDR3 DNA reads as TGTGCCAGTAGTCCCGACCCCGGGACTAGCGCCTCCTACGAGCAGTACTTC.